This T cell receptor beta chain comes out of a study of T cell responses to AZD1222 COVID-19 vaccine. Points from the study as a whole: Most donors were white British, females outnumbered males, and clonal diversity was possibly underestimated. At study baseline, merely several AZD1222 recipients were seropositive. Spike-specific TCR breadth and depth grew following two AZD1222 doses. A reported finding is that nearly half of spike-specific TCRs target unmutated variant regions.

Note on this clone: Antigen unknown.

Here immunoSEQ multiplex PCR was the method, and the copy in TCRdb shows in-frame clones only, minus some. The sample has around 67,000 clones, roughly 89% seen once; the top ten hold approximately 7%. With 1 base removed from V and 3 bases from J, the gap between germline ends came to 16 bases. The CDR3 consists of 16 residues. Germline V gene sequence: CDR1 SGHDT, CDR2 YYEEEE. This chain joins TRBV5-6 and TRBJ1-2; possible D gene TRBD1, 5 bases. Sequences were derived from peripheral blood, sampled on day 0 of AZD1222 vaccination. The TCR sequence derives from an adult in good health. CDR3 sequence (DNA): TGTGCCAGCAGCTTGTCGTCGGGCAGGGATCACTATGGCTACACCTTC. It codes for CASSLSSGRDHYGYTF. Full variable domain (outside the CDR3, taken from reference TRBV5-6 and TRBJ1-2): DAGVTQSPTHLIKTRGQQVTLRCSPKSGHDTVSWYQQALGQGPQFIFQYYEEEERQRGNFPDRFSGHQFPNYSSELNVNALLLGDSALYLCASSLSSGRDHYGYTFGSGTRLTVV.